The next 19 T cell receptor beta chains were all read from a single sample in a study of cytomegalovirus exposure and HLA in healthy donors. PCR primers comprised 60 Vbeta and 13 Jbeta primers. This table comes from immunoSEQ multiplex PCR, and its TCRdb copy is limited to in-frame clones, with some not included. The sample contains around 97,000 clones, approximately 9% of which appear only once. The material sequenced was PBMCs. All receptors come from a man aged 45-65 years in good health and CMV-seropositive.

This clone came up many times. The gene calls are TRBV5-6 and TRBJ1-1; 8 nucleotides agree with TRBD1. CDR3 length equals 14 residues. V dropped 5 bases and J dropped 1; count of bases not matched to a gene: 4. Per the germline V gene, CDR1 is SGHDT and CDR2 is YYEEEE. DNA for the CDR3: TGTGCCAGCAGTTTCGACAGGGGGAACACTGAAGCTTTCTTT. Amino acid sequence: CASSFDRGNTEAFF.

The V call is TRBV19, the J call TRBJ1-1, with 11 bases matching TRBD1. V lost 5 bases and J lost 0; bases outside the gene matches: 2. Germline CDR1 LNHDA, CDR2 SQIVND (reference sequence). The CDR3 has 15 amino acids. As DNA, the CDR3 is TGTGCCAGTAGTGGACAGGGGGCGGTGAACACTGAAGCTTTCTTT. It encodes CASSGQGAVNTEAFF.

This chain joins TRBV4-1 and TRBJ1-2; TRBD1 agrees at 11 bases. The J segment lost 3 bases and the V segment lost 2 bases, leaving 8 bases of the junction unmatched. The germline V gene has CDR1 MGHRA and CDR2 YSYEKL. CDR3 size: 17 residues. In nucleotides, the CDR3 is TGCGCCAGCAGCCAATACGGGACAGGGGGTAATGACTATGGCTACACCTTC. Protein product: CASSQYGTGGNDYGYTF.

The J gene is TRBJ2-1, the V gene TRBV28, with TRBD1 as a possible D gene (6 bases). The CDR3 runs 19 residues. V lost 6 bases and J lost 6, with 30 bases in between. Per the germline V gene, CDR1 is MDHEN and CDR2 is SYDVKM. CDR3 DNA sequence: TGTGCCAGCAGCGTGATGGTACCCGGACAGACAAAAAAGCGCAATGAGCAGTTCTTC. Its protein product is CASSVMVPGQTKKRNEQFF.

The gene calls are TRBV27 and TRBJ2-7; no firm D call. Between the trimmed V and J ends, which lost 4 bases and 3 bases, there was a span of 13 bases. The germline V gene has CDR1 MNHEY and CDR2 SMNVEV (reference sequence). The CDR3 has 14 residues. The CDR3 coding sequence is TGTGCCAGCAGTTCATCCCCCTCCCTCTACGAGCAGTACTTC. The encoded protein is CASSSSPSLYEQYF.

The chain combines TRBV14 with TRBJ1-3; D is ambiguous. With 1 base removed from V and 4 bases from J, the gap between germline ends came to 14 bases. In germline, CDR1 is SGHDN, CDR2 FVKESK. This CDR3 comprises 16 residues. This chain's CDR3 is CASSQGRRLLGNTIYF. DNA of the CDR3: TGTGCCAGCAGCCAAGGGCGCAGGTTGTTGGGAAACACCATATATTTT.

The genes are TRBV5-6 and TRBJ1-1, with D maybe TRBD1 (6 bases). Trimming removed 3 bases from V and 1 base from J, with 16 bases in between. Germline V lookup: CDR1 SGHDT, CDR2 YYEEEE. There are 16 residues in the CDR3. The CDR3 nucleotides read TGTGCCAGCAGCTCCGGACTGGACAGCCGGAACACTGAAGCTTTCTTT. This encodes CASSSGLDSRNTEAFF.

This sequence joins TRBV7-9 and TRBJ2-1, with 8 bases matching TRBD2. CDR1 is SEHNR, CDR2 FQNEAQ, per germline (reference sequence). There are 17 residues in the CDR3. Germline trimming cut 3 bases from V and 10 bases from J; bases unmatched to any gene: 17. DNA of the CDR3: TGTGCCAGCAGCTTTGCGTCCGTTGGCGGGAGGCTATGGGAGCAGTTCTTC. It codes for CASSFASVGGRLWEQFF.

This clone was seen only a few times. This sequence joins TRBV27 and TRBJ2-2, with no clear D. The germline CDR1 and CDR2 sequences are MNHEY and SMNVEV (reference sequence). The CDR3 totals 13 residues. V shed 0 bases and J shed 5 bases, with 4 bases lying between them. The CDR3 nucleotides read TGTGCCAGCAGTTTATCTCGGACCGGGGAGCTGTTTTTT. Translation gives CASSLSRTGELFF.

This clone was observed a few times. The chain is built from TRBV5-5 and TRBJ2-2; D gene unclear. Germline V CDR1 and CDR2: SGHKS, YYEKEE (reference sequence). V gave up 6 bases and J gave up 0 bases, with 9 bases separating them. This CDR3 region has 14 residues. The DNA for the CDR3 is TGTGCCAGCAACAGCTACGCGAACACCGGGGAGCTGTTTTTT. This gives the protein CASNSYANTGELFF.

The chain has TRBV28 and TRBJ2-7; D remains unclear. The germline CDR1 and CDR2 sequences are MDHEN and SYDVKM. Trimming removed 2 bases from V and 3 bases from J, with 5 bases in between. The CDR3 sequence is 12 residues long. CDR3 coding DNA: TGTGCCAGCAGTTTAGAGTACTACGAGCAGTACTTC. It translates to CASSLEYYEQYF.

This rearrangement joins TRBV7-6 to TRBJ2-1; possibly TRBD2 for D (6 bases). Trimming removed 5 bases at V and 2 bases at J, with 16 bases between. The CDR3 runs to 16 residues. Germline CDR1 SGHVS, CDR2 FNYEAQ. The CDR3 is CASSLLALATYNEQFF. The DNA of the CDR3 is TGTGCCAGCAGCCTACTAGCCCTTGCCACCTACAATGAGCAGTTCTTC.

CDR3 DNA sequence: TGTGCCAGCAGCTTAGGGGACAGGGCCTACGAGCAGTACTTC. Its translation is CASSLGDRAYEQYF. This chain uses TRBV11-3 with TRBJ2-7; 9 bases agree with TRBD1. The CDR3 covers 14 residues. From germline, CDR1 is SGHNT and CDR2 YENEEA. The junction had 0 bases not matched to a gene; V was cut back by 1 base and J by 2 bases.

V and J are TRBV27 and TRBJ2-2; TRBD2 matches at 7 bases. V lost 3 bases, J lost 4 bases, and 8 bases stayed unmatched. CDR3 size: 16 residues. Germline CDR1 and CDR2: MNHEY and SMNVEV (reference sequence). In DNA form, the CDR3 reads TGTGCCAGCAGTTTGAGTCTAGCGGCCGGCACCGGGGAGCTGTTTTTT. It yields the protein CASSLSLAAGTGELFF.

This clone was found a few times. The gene calls are TRBV27 and TRBJ1-2; 7 bases fit TRBD1. V shed 4 bases and J 1 base; nucleotides not matched to a gene: 3. CDR3 length: 14 residues. Germline V gene lookup returns CDR1 MNHEY and CDR2 SMNVEV (reference sequence). CDR3 sequence (DNA): TGTGCCAGCAGTTGGAGGACAGGTAACTATGGCTACACCTTC. This translates into CASSWRTGNYGYTF.

V is TRBV7-3 and J is TRBJ2-5; D possibly corresponds to TRBD1 (5 bases). The CDR3 covers 15 residues. Germline assignment: CDR1 SGHTA and CDR2 FQGTGA. V was clipped by 2 bases and J by 5 bases, with 15 bases between them. The CDR3 protein is CASSLGPGRIETQYF. CDR3 sequence (DNA): TGTGCCAGCAGCTTAGGACCAGGGCGTATTGAGACCCAGTACTTC.

This clone was seen a handful of times. The V gene is TRBV6-1, the J gene TRBJ1-1; 7 bases agree with TRBD1. V shed 1 base and J 1 base; nucleotides not matched to a gene: 3. The CDR3 runs to 15 residues. The germline V gene has CDR1 MNHNS and CDR2 SASEGT. Here the CDR3 reads CASSEDHRGNTEAFF. CDR3 coding DNA: TGTGCCAGCAGTGAAGATCACAGGGGGAACACTGAAGCTTTCTTT.

This chain uses TRBV10-3 with TRBJ2-1; 10 bases align to TRBD2. The CDR3 spans 13 residues. With V trimmed by 6 bases and J by 7 bases, 3 bases remained unmatched. Germline V lookup: CDR1 ENHRY, CDR2 SYGVKD. The DNA of the CDR3 is TGTGCCATCAGAGCGGGAGGGCCAAATGAGCAGTTCTTC. Its protein product is CAIRAGGPNEQFF.

This chain uses TRBV27 with TRBJ2-7; 10 bases align to TRBD2. V lost 2 bases and J lost 6; bases outside the gene matches: 13. The germline V gene has CDR1 MNHEY and CDR2 SMNVEV (reference sequence). CDR3 size: 17 residues. The CDR3 DNA is TGTGCCAGCAGTTTAAGGCCCGGGTCTAGCGGGAGTTTCGAGCAGTACTTC. Its protein product is CASSLRPGSSGSFEQYF.